The subject of this entry is one TCR beta chain. In TCRdb, the RT-PCR reads were re-called with MiXCR into one record per CDR3 protein. The table shows fewer than 180,000 distinct CDR3 sequences, with over 35% occurring only once. The sample belongs to a study of patients and donors after allogeneic stem cell transplantation. Trimming removed 0 bases at V and 2 bases at J, with 13 bases between. The CDR3 contains 15 residues. Germline V gene sequence: CDR1 DFQATT, CDR2 SNEGSKA (reference sequence). The sample consisted of blood, either unsorted or a sorted T cell fraction (not recorded which). The TCR comes from a human donor who was either an allogeneic HSCT recipient or a stem cell or donor lymphocyte infusion donor (not recorded which). It is not recorded whose cells these are; they may come from a transplant donor. The V call is TRBV20-1, the J call TRBJ1-2; D call uncertain. In DNA, the CDR3 is TGCAGTGCTAGAGATCAAGGACGGATAAACTATGGCTACACCTTC. Translated: CSARDQGRINYGYTF.